These T cell receptor beta chains were read from a single sample in a study of blood T cell repertoires in COVID-19. Using immunoSEQ multiplex PCR, the repertoire was profiled, and TCRdb retains in-frame clones only, with some absent. The profile shows about 84,000 clones, about 80% of them singletons. The sequenced sample was peripheral blood. These receptors originate from a man aged 65-85 years with acute or convalescent COVID-19. The conserved cysteine and the conserved F or W are not part of the CDR3 here.

j_gene,v_gene,len,CDR3aa
TRBJ1-1,TRBV29-1,10,SVDSMNTEAF
TRBJ2-7,TRBV3-1/TRBV3-2,12,ASSPGTGPYEQY
TRBJ1-1,TRBV20-1,14,SARGSYQGGGTEAF
TRBJ2-6,TRBV7-2,17,ASSLLMGADPSGANVLT
TRBJ2-2,TRBV6-5,13,ASSYAQPETGELF
TRBJ1-2,TRBV6-5,12,ASRATGGNYGYT
TRBJ1-1,TRBV6-1,11,ASSEVSNTEAF
TRBJ1-5,TRBV19,13,ASSSGTASNQPQH
TRBJ1-3,TRBV7-8,15,ASSLAPLSNSGNTIY
TRBJ2-7,TRBV6-5,12,ASRQGWGTYEQY
TRBJ2-7,TRBV12-3/TRBV12-4,11,ASSLGQATEQY
TRBJ1-1,TRBV29-1,9,SVTENTEAF
TRBJ1-2,TRBV2,14,ASSVDRGAGNYGYT
TRBJ1-6,TRBV5-1,13,ASSPDWGGNSPLH
TRBJ2-1,TRBV5-6,15,ASSKKPDRVIYNEQF
TRBJ1-1,TRBV4-1,16,ASSLPRGGRNMNTEAF
TRBJ2-3,TRBV18,13,ASSYRQGGADTQY
TRBJ2-2,TRBV28,13,ASSLTGGLTGELF
TRBJ2-1,TRBV6-1,14,ASSESGGYSYNEQF
TRBJ1-2,TRBV12-5,12,ASGFERSNYGYT
TRBJ1-5,TRBV2,12,ASSQDREFQPQH
TRBJ2-1,TRBV7-8,12,ASSSAGSYNEQF
TRBJ2-1,TRBV3-1/TRBV3-2,12,ASSLAGGFGEQF